This T cell receptor beta chain came from a study of blood T cell repertoires in COVID-19. Turning to the study itself: From T cells, B-cell-depleted T cells, or PBMCs came the material, which was cDNA or gDNA.

Original analysis: Nucleated cell number was recorded as an estimate derived from reference gene primer amplification. TCRdb keeps only in-frame clones here, not all; method: immunoSEQ multiplex PCR. That table is the source of V, J and clone size, and D and trimming were worked out from the DNA. This sample carries a few hundred thousand clones, approximately 90% of them seen once, and the ten largest clones take 1.1%. V was shortened by 2 bases and J by 1 base, with 9 bases between the two germline ends. The CDR3 has 15 residues. Looked up from germline, CDR1 is MDHEN and CDR2 is SYDVKM. Cohort placement rested on clinical history that participants reported themselves.

The chain uses TRBV28 and TRBJ1-5; D gene uncertain. What was sequenced was PBMCs or T cells enriched from blood (not recorded which). This receptor was obtained from a man younger than 40 who had recovered from COVID-19. CDR3 nucleotide sequence: TGTGCCAGCAGTTTAATTCGGGAAAGCAATCAGCCCCAGCATTTT. Amino acids: CASSLIRESNQPQHF.